This TCR beta chain was found in a study of T cells after yellow fever vaccination. The germline CDR1 and CDR2 sequences are MGHDK and SYGVNS. The V gene end was trimmed by 4 bases and the J gene end by 4 bases; junction bases not matched to a gene: 20. The CDR3 spans 19 residues. Template switching by 5'RACE produced TCR cDNA, adding a universal primer site and UMIs. TCRdb analysed the 5' RACE reads with MiXCR anew, one entry per CDR3 protein. The sample lists a few hundred thousand distinct CDR3 sequences, around 7% occurring once. A few counts support this clonotype. This sample comprised PBMCs, obtained roughly 47 days after the first yellow fever vaccination. The genes are TRBV25-1 and TRBJ1-2; TRBD1 agrees at 8 bases. This clonotype was sampled from a man aged 18 to 30 who received the YFV17D yellow fever vaccine. CDR3 in DNA: TGTGCCAGCAGTGGTCCACCCCCGGGACAGGCCTCAACTGTCTATGGCTACACCTTC. This gives the protein CASSGPPPGQASTVYGYTF.